The entry below describes one T cell receptor (beta chain). This specimen belongs to a study of blood T cell repertoires in COVID-19. Study-wide background: The United States, Italy and Spain were the sources of the acute and convalescent COVID-19 samples.

How the authors handled the data: How many nucleated cells were present was estimated from reference gene primer amplification. Profiling relied on immunoSEQ multiplex PCR, and the TCRdb table lists in-frame clones only, not all of them. V, J and clone size are taken as reported in that table, and D and trimming were inferred from the DNA itself. The sample contains 90,000 to 100,000 clones, around 90% of which appear only once. A Seattle source enrolled patients during active infection and followed them longitudinally. Germline V CDR1 and CDR2: SNHLY, FYNNEI. With V trimmed by 7 bases and J by 4 bases, 8 bases remained unmatched. The CDR3 runs to 15 residues.

This sequence originates from a man aged 55 to 69 with COVID-19, enrolled during active disease. This chain connects TRBV2 to TRBJ1-5; 9 bases are shared with TRBD1. The sequenced material came from peripheral blood. The CDR3 region has the DNA TGTGCCAGCACCAATTACAGGGGGCAAAATCAGCCCCAGCATTTT. As protein: CASTNYRGQNQPQHF.